The T cell receptor beta chain described here comes from a study of T cell changes during pregnancy in multiple sclerosis. The V gene's germline CDR1 is LGHNA and CDR2 YSLEER. The CDR3 is 14 amino acids. V dropped 4 bases and J dropped 4; count of bases not matched to a gene: 4. Measured with immunoSEQ multiplex PCR; TCRdb has only the in-frame clones, and not every one. The table lists roughly 60,000 clones, about 91% of them singletons. This chain uses TRBV4-3 with TRBJ1-1; 9 bases fit TRBD1. This sample comprised peripheral blood, obtained before pregnancy. The sequence derives from a female donor with multiple sclerosis, enrolled in a pregnancy study. The CDR3 bases are TGCGCCAGCAGCCTCACAGGGGGCGGCACTGAAGCTTTCTTT. It codes for CASSLTGGGTEAFF.